The entry below gives a single TCR beta chain sequence along with its context. The antigen remains undetermined. The sample originates from a study of cytomegalovirus exposure and HLA in healthy donors. Nominally healthy donors were sampled, though unrecorded immune exposures were likely. Germline assignment: CDR1 SGHRS and CDR2 YFSETQ. V lost 0 bases and J lost 4, with 7 bases in between. This CDR3 spans 13 amino acids. PCR amplification relied on 60 Vbeta primers (plus 13 Jbeta primers). Using immunoSEQ multiplex PCR, the repertoire was profiled, and TCRdb retains in-frame clones only, with some absent. Found here are over 100,000 clones, over 75% of them singletons; the top ten hold under 2.5%. Whole-study findings and limits: Analysis was performed later, and it showed HLA-associated TCR beta chains to be more clonally expanded than equally common others. For TCR beta chains, V- and J-gene trimming was later linked to a missense DCLRE1C variant.

The sequenced material came from PBMCs. The TCR was taken from a man aged 30 to 39 in good health and CMV-seronegative. The V gene is TRBV5-1, the J gene TRBJ1-1, with D unresolved. The CDR3 nucleotides read TGCGCCAGCAGCTTGGGCCGGGGCACTGAAGCTTTCTTT. Amino acids: CASSLGRGTEAFF.